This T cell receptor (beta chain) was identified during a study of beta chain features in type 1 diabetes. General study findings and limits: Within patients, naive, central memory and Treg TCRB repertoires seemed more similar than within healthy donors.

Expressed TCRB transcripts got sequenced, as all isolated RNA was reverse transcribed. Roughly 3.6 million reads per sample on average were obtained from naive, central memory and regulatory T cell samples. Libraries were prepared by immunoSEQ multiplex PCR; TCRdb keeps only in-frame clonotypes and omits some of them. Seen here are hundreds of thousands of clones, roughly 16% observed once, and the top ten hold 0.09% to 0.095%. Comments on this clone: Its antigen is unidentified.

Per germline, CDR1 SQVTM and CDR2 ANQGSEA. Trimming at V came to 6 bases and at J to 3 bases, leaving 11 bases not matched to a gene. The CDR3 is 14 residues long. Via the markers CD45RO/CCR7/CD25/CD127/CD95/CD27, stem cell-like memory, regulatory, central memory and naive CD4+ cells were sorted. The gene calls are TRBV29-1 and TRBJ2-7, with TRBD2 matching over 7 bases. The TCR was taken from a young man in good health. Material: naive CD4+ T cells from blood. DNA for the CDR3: TGCAGCGTCCTGGGGGGGAGGACGCTCTACGAGCAGTACTTC. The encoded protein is CSVLGGRTLYEQYF.